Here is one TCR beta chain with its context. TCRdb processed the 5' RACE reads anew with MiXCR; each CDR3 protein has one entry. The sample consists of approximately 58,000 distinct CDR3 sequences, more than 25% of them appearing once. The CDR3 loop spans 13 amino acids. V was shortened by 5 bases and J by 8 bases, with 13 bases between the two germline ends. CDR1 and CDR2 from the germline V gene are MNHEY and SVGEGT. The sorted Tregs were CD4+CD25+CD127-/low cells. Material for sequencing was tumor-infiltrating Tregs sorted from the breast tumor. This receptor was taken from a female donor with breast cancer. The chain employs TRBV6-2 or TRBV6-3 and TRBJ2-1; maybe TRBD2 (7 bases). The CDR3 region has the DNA TGTGCCAGCAGTAGGGGGGGCCTCTATGAGCAGTTCTTC. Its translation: CASSRGGLYEQFF.